The source of this T cell receptor (beta chain) is a study of blood T cell repertoires in COVID-19. The CDR3 is 14 residues long. The germline CDR1 and CDR2 sequences are SGHRS and YFSETQ. The junction had 11 bases not matched to a gene; V was cut back by 5 bases and J by 7 bases. Generated by immunoSEQ multiplex PCR, the TCRdb table keeps only in-frame clones and is missing some. This sample has roughly 69,000 clones, with about nine tenths found just once. V and J are TRBV5-1 and TRBJ2-7; 8 positions agree with TRBD2. The source of this sequence is a human donor in a cohort sampled during active COVID-19. The sample taken for sequencing was peripheral blood. The CDR3 nucleotides are TGCGCCAGCAGAGGGGGTAGCGGGATGCAAGAGCAGTACTTC. Translation gives CASRGGSGMQEQYF.